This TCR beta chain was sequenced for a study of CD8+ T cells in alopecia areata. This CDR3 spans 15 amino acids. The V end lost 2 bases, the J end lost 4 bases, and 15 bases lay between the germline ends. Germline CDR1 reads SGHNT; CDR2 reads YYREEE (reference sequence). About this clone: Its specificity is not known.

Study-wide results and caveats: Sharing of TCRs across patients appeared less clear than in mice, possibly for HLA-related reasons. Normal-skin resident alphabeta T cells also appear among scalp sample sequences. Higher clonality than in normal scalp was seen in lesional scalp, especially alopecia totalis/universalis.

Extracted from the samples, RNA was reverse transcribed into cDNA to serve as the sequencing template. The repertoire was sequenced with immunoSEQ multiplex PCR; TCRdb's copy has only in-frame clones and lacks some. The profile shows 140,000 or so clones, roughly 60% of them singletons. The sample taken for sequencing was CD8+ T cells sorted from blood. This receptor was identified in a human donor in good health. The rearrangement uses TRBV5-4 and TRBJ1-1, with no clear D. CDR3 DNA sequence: TGTGCCAGCAGCTTCCGGACGGCGGTGGGCACTGAAGCTTTCTTT. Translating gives CASSFRTAVGTEAFF.